This entry concerns a single TCR beta chain. Its target is unknown. The germline CDR1 and CDR2 sequences are MNHEY and SMNVEV (reference sequence). The CDR3 loop spans 14 amino acids. V was shortened by 5 bases and J by 5 bases, with 16 bases between the two germline ends. This sample is part of a study of OX40 agonist ivuxolimab in advanced cancers. Whole-study context: The mean age was approximately 60 years, ranging from about 23 to 79, with about four fifths of participants male. Study-wide results and caveats: The study observed clonal expansion of CD4+ and CD8+ blood T cells by week 6 at 0.1 to 3.0 mg/kg.

Profiled with immunoSEQ multiplex PCR; TCRdb holds only in-frame clones, not every one. The top ten hold roughly 2.3% of the sample, which has about 62,000 clones, more than 65% seen once. The chain recombines TRBV27 with TRBJ2-7; a possible D gene is TRBD1 (6 bases). This receptor was identified in an adult with an advanced solid tumor such as melanoma, head and neck, liver or kidney cancer. The material sequenced was CD4+ or CD8+ T cells sorted from blood, taken in a trial of the OX40 agonist ivuxolimab. CDR3 in amino acids: CASSLTGYVHEQYF. The DNA for the CDR3 is TGTGCCAGCAGTCTAACAGGGTACGTCCACGAGCAGTACTTC.